This TCR beta chain was found in a study of T cells after yellow fever vaccination. Study-wide points: Highly abundant clonotypes carried over from the bulk population could end up in FACS-sorted repertoires as contaminants. Reappearing after the booster were most of the clones from primary vaccination (roughly 95% CD4, 88% CD8). A limited proportion of clonotypes was detected within both the CD4 and CD8 compartments.

A universal primer site and UMIs were added as TCR cDNA was made by 5'RACE template switching. MiXCR, run by TCRdb on the 5' RACE reads, gives a single entry per CDR3 protein. The table includes some 550,000 distinct CDR3 sequences, over 15% detected once. CDR1 KGHSH and CDR2 LQKENI come from the germline V gene. V was cut by 1 base and J by 3 bases, with 21 bases left in between. There are 18 residues in the CDR3. This clonotype was recorded a few times. Antigen specificity is unknown. Sample: PBMCs, taken 15 days after the yellow fever booster vaccination. This chain joins TRBV18 and TRBJ2-5; the D gene is possibly TRBD2 (5 bases). This clonotype was obtained from a man aged 25 to 40 who received the YFV17D yellow fever vaccine. The CDR3 DNA reads as TGTGCCAGCTCACCACTGTCGTTCCGGGAACTGGGGAAAGAGACCCAGTACTTC. Its protein is CASSPLSFRELGKETQYF.